Detailed here is one T cell receptor beta chain. Its antigen is unknown. The source of the sample is a study of response to subunit inactivated influenza vaccine. The CDR3 has 14 residues. Losses at the gene ends were 3 bases for V and 5 bases for J; bases not matched to a gene: 4. Germline CDR1 SGHTA, CDR2 FQGNSA. One entry per CDR3 protein results from TCRdb running MiXCR on the RT-PCR reads. The sample includes hundreds of thousands of distinct CDR3 sequences, around 14% of them seen just once. Study-level results: It was suggested by the authors that few new T cells are recruited by each seasonal influenza vaccination.

The sequence was collected from a man aged 50 or older who received an inactivated influenza vaccine. The V call is TRBV7-2, the J call TRBJ2-5, with TRBD2 matching over 9 bases. The source was PBMCs from blood, collected about 12 days after vaccination. The CDR3 region is CASSFSGSWETQYF. For the CDR3, the DNA is TGTGCCAGCAGCTTTAGCGGGAGCTGGGAGACCCAGTACTTC.